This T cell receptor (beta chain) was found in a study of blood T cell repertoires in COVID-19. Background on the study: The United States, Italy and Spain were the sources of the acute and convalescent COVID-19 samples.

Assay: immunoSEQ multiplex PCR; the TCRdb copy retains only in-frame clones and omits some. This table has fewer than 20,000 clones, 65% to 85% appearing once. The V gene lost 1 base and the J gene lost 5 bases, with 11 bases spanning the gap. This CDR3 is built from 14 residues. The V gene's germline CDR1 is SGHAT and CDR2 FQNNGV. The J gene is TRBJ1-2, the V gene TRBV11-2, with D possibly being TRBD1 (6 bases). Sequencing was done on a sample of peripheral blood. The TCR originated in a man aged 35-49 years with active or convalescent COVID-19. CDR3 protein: CASSLVRGGYGYTF. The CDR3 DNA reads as TGTGCCAGCAGCTTAGTGAGAGGGGGTTATGGCTACACCTTC.